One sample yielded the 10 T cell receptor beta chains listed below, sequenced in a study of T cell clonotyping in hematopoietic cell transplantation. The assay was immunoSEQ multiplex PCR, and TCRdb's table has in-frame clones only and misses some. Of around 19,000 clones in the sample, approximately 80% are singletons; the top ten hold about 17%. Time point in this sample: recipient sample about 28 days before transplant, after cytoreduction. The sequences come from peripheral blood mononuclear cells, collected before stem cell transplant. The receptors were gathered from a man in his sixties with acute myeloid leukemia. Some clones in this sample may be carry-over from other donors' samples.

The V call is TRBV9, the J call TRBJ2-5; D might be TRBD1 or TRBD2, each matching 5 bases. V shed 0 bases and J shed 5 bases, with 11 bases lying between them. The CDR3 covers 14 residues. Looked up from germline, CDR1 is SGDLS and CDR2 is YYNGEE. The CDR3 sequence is CASSVELGDETQYF. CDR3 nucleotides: TGTGCCAGCAGCGTAGAACTGGGGGATGAGACCCAGTACTTC. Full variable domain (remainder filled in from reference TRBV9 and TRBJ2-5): DSGVTQTPKHLITATGQRVTLRCSPRSGDLSVYWYQQSLDQGLQFLIQYYNGEERAKGNILERFSAQQFPDLHSELNLSSLELGDSALYFCASSVELGDETQYFGPGTRLLVL.

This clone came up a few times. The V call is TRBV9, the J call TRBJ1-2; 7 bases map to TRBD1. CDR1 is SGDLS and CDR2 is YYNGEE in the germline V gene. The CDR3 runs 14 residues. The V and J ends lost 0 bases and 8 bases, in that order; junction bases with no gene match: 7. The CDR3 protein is CASSVATGTVGYTF. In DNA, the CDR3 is TGTGCCAGCAGCGTAGCGACAGGGACCGTAGGCTACACCTTC.

CDR3 DNA: TGTGCCAGCAGCTCCCGTGGGGACTACTACGAGGGGCAGTACTTC. Its translation: CASSSRGDYYEGQYF. The rearrangement joins TRBV7-8 to TRBJ2-7; the match to TRBD2 covers 7 bases. Looked up from germline, CDR1 is SGHVS and CDR2 is FQNEAQ. The CDR3 runs 15 residues. The ends lost 4 bases at V and 9 bases at J; junction bases unmatched: 15.

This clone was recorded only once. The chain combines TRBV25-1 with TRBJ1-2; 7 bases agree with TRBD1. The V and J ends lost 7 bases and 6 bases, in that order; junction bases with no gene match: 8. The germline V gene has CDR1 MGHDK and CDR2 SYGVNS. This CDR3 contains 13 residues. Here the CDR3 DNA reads TGTGCCAGCAAGGAGACAGGGCTCGATGGCTACACCTTC. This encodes CASKETGLDGYTF.

The CDR3 bases are TGTGCCAGCAGCCGAGGTACAAGGGACGAGCAGTACTTC. This codes for CASSRGTRDEQYF. V is TRBV7-8 and J is TRBJ2-7; D is undetermined. Trimming took 5 bases from V and 5 from J, leaving 13 bases between them. CDR1 is SGHVS and CDR2 is FQNEAQ in the germline V gene. This CDR3 is 13 amino acids long.

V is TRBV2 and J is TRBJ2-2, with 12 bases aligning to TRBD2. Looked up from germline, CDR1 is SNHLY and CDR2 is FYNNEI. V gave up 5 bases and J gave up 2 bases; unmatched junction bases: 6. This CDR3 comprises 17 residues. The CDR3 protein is CASSPTSGGVNTGELFF. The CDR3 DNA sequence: TGTGCCAGCAGTCCGACTAGCGGGGGAGTAAACACCGGGGAGCTGTTTTTT.

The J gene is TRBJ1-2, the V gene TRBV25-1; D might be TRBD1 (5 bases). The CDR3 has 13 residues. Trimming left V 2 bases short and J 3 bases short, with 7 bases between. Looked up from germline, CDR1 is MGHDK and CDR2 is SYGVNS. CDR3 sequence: CASSEGGDYGYTF. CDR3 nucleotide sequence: TGTGCCAGCAGTGAAGGGGGGGACTATGGCTACACCTTC.

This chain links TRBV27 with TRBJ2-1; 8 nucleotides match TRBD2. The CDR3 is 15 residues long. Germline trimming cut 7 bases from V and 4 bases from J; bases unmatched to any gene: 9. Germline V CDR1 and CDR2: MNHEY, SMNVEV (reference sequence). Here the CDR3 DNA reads TGTGCCAGCACCGGTCGGGGGGGGGCATACAATGAGCAGTTCTTC. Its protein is CASTGRGGAYNEQFF.

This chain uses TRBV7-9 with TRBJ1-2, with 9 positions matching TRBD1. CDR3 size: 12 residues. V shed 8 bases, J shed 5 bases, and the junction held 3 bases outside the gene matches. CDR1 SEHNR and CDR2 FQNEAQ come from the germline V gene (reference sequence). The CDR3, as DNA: TGTGCCAGCGGGGGGACAGGGTATGGCTACACCTTC. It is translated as CASGGTGYGYTF. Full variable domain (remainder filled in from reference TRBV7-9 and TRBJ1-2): DTGVSQNPRHKITKRGQNVTFRCDPISEHNRLYWYRQTLGQGPEFLTYFQNEAQLEKSRLLSDRFSAERPKGSFSTLEIQRTEQGDSAMYLCASGGTGYGYTFGSGTRLTVV.

CDR3 in DNA: TGTGCCAGCAGCTCAGGGGACAGGGGAGGTGAAGCTTTCTTT. It codes for CASSSGDRGGEAFF. The chain carries TRBV11-2 and TRBJ1-1, with TRBD1 matching over 10 bases. The CDR3 extends over 14 amino acids. Germline V gene lookup returns CDR1 SGHAT and CDR2 FQNNGV. J gave up 7 bases and V 4 bases, and 6 bases lay outside the gene matches. The full variable domain, its missing parts supplied by reference TRBV11-2 and TRBJ1-1, is EAGVAQSPRYKIIEKRQSVAFWCNPISGHATLYWYQQILGQGPKLLIQFQNNGVVDDSQLPKDRFSAERLKGVDSTLKIQPAKLEDSAVYLCASSSGDRGGEAFFGQGTRLTVV.